The 6 T cell receptor beta chains below all came from one sample that was sequenced in a study of CD8+ T cells in alopecia areata. As the sequencing template, cDNA was produced by extracting RNA and reverse transcribing it. Clones were read by immunoSEQ multiplex PCR, and TCRdb kept only the in-frame ones, dropping some. The sample yields around 140,000 clones, approximately 51% seen once. Sample: CD4+ T cells sorted from blood, taken at week 0. The origin of the receptors is a human donor with alopecia areata.

This clone was counted between two and nine times. CDR3 sequence: CATSRAGGTGGYNEQFF. As DNA, the CDR3 is TGTGCCACCAGCAGAGCGGGAGGGACAGGGGGCTACAATGAGCAGTTCTTC. This chain uses TRBV15 with TRBJ2-1; 11 nucleotides agree with TRBD1. The trim removed 1 base at V and 3 bases at J, leaving 5 bases unmatched. The germline gives CDR1 LNHNV, CDR2 YYDKDF (reference sequence). CDR3 length: 17 amino acids.

The V and J genes are TRBV4-3 and TRBJ2-3; D is unclear. Looked up from germline, CDR1 is LGHNA and CDR2 is YSLEER. This CDR3 contains 13 residues. V shed 2 bases and J shed 6 bases, with 9 bases lying between them. The CDR3 reads CASSQRAGDTQYF. The CDR3 nucleotides read TGCGCCAGCAGCCAACGGGCAGGCGATACGCAGTATTTT.

Only a few counts were recorded for this clone. The CDR3 region has the DNA TGCGCCAGCAGACAGGGTGAAAGGGACACTGAAGCTTTCTTT. It encodes CASRQGERDTEAFF. V is TRBV5-1 and J is TRBJ1-1; TRBD1 might be the D (6 bases). Trimming cost V 5 bases and J 3 bases, with 14 bases left between them. Germline CDR1 SGHRS, CDR2 YFSETQ. This CDR3 has 14 amino acids.

As concerns this clone: The same CDR3 also results from other DNA sequences found in this sample. This chain uses TRBV7-9 with TRBJ2-5, with no clear D. V lost 3 bases and J lost 3, with 2 bases in between. CDR3 length equals 11 residues. Germline V lookup: CDR1 SEHNR, CDR2 FQNEAQ (reference sequence). CDR3: CASSLKETQYF. Here the CDR3 DNA reads TGTGCCAGCAGCTTGAAAGAGACCCAGTACTTC.

The genes are TRBV29-1 and TRBJ2-7; D call uncertain. CDR3 size: 12 residues. Deletions cut 4 bases from V and 1 base from J, with 8 bases between. Germline lookup yields CDR1 SQVTM and CDR2 ANQGSEA. The CDR3 protein is CSVAMGSYEQYF. The CDR3 nucleotides are TGCAGCGTTGCAATGGGTTCCTACGAGCAGTACTTC.

A single count supports this clone. This chain links TRBV7-9 with TRBJ1-1, with unresolved D. CDR1 is SEHNR and CDR2 is FQNEAQ in the germline V gene (reference sequence). This CDR3 is built from 14 residues. The V end lost 1 base, the J end lost 1 base, and 7 bases lay between the germline ends. The CDR3, as DNA: TGTGCCAGCAGCTTAGGGCGGCAGAACACTGAAGCTTTCTTT. This encodes CASSLGRQNTEAFF. The full variable domain, rest sourced from reference TRBV7-9 and TRBJ1-1, is DTGVSQNPRHKITKRGQNVTFRCDPISEHNRLYWYRQTLGQGPEFLTYFQNEAQLEKSRLLSDRFSAERPKGSFSTLEIQRTEQGDSAMYLCASSLGRQNTEAFFGQGTRLTVV.